What follows describes a single TCR beta chain. Its specificity is not known. This sample was taken from a study of early T cells in non-severe SARS-CoV-2 infection. Study conclusions and caveats: CD4 and private specificities were missed by VDJdb matching, which favored anti-spike CD8 responses.

Individual cDNA molecules carried attached unique molecular identifiers. Each CDR3 protein gets one entry after TCRdb re-called the 5' RACE reads with MiXCR. The sample shows roughly 100,000 distinct CDR3 sequences, approximately 13% of them seen only once. The trim removed 5 bases at V and 3 bases at J, leaving 5 bases unmatched. Per the germline V gene, CDR1 is DFQATT and CDR2 is SNEGSKA (reference sequence). The CDR3 length is 14 residues. Material for sequencing was whole blood. The chain couples TRBV20-1 to TRBJ1-4; TRBD1 agrees at 8 bases. The TCR sequence derives from an adult who was a healthcare worker with PCR-confirmed SARS-CoV-2 infection or an uninfected control (not recorded which). The CDR3, as DNA: TGCAGTGCTGGACAGGGTTCGGCTAATGAAAAACTGTTTTTT. As protein: CSAGQGSANEKLFF.